The sequence of this T cell receptor beta chain was determined in a study of neurological immune-mediated disorders (dated by TCRdb to the late 2010s). General notes on the study: Among the roughly 34 multiple sclerosis patients, 31 had relapsing-remitting MS and 3 had secondary progressive MS. The approximately 110 TCR-beta libraries covered PBMC samples along with longitudinal samples, technical triplicates, and paired sorted CD4+ and CD8+ T-cell subsets. The cohort comprised 68 subjects: approximately 15 HAM/TSP patients, around 35 multiple sclerosis patients and around 20 healthy controls. The study compared peripheral blood TCR-beta repertoires of HTLV-I-associated myelopathy (HAM/TSP) patients, multiple sclerosis patients and healthy controls using UMI-based sequencing. General conclusions and limits of the study: In phylogenetic analysis, the repertoires of 18 of 34 MS patients grouped into a cluster of related CDR3 sequences, which suggests a possible signature at the repertoire level. Expanded clones from different subjects shared no identical CDR3 amino acid sequences, which suggests that TCR-beta repertoires were private in all groups. TCR clonal expansion was greatest in HAM/TSP patients and smallest in MS patients, who ranked below even healthy controls. No association of the MS cluster with clinical or MRI features was observed, and the need for larger cohorts was stated by the authors.

In regard to this clonotype: The antigen it recognizes is unknown. Its ends do not fully match the called genes, so a read error is possible.

cDNA synthesis used template-switch 5'RACE with a primer carrying a 10-nucleotide random unique molecular identifier tagging each TCR transcript. Over 180 million TCR-beta sequences, covering 15-18 subjects, were produced in each sequencing run. The RNeasy kit was used to extract total RNA. Using the KAPA Real-time Library Amplification kit, TCR-beta VDJ regions were amplified with primers for the TCR constant region and the 5'RACE anchor. Sample indexes and Illumina adaptors were added in a first PCR, after which library yield was increased in a second PCR. After purification with Ampure beads, the TCR product of roughly 650 bp was size-selected on a 2% E-gel SizeSelection system. Before pooling, library quality was assessed on a Bioanalyzer, concentration was determined with Qubit, and library quantification was performed with the Kapa Library Quantification kit. An Illumina HiSeq 2500 was used to sequence the libraries paired-end at 2 x 150 bp. To increase sequence diversity, roughly 23-30% phiX was spiked into each library pool. The authors' pipeline ran thus. Quality-filtered reads were processed with the UMI-based MiGEC pipeline, which removed over 75% of raw TCR sequences during error correction. IMGT germline references were used for aligning VDJ genes, and each clonotype was defined as a unique CDR3 amino acid sequence together with its V-J genes. VDJtools evaluated clonal expansion, Shannon diversity and CDR3 relatedness (CalcPairwiseDistances, ClusterSamples); CLCbio workbench built phylogenetic trees. Expanded clones were defined as having at least 8 unique UMIs, based on coefficient-of-variation modelling across technical triplicates. TCRdb reanalyzed the raw reads on its own, using fastp at Q25 for trimming and MiXCR for clone calling, and kept in-frame beta chains. When rows share a CDR3 protein, they turn into one entry using the most common DNA and genes. Here the V and J calls rest on TCRdb's processing, not on the authors' analysis. Here the sample has roughly 74,000 distinct CDR3 sequences; less than 5.5% occur a single time. The ten largest clones add up to less than 8% of the sample.

For unsorted PBMC libraries, 2 million PBMCs were used after storage in RNAlater at -80 degrees C until RNA extraction. The multiple sclerosis patients were enrolled in a US clinical protocol that evaluated disease progression with magnetic resonance imaging. Peripheral blood underwent Ficoll-Hypaque density gradient centrifugation to isolate PBMCs, which were then cryopreserved in liquid nitrogen. Including the terminal cysteine and phenylalanine, the CDR3 comprises 14 residues. The CDR3 DNA has 42 bases and is translated from base 1. CDR1 and CDR2, looked up from the germline V gene, are SNHLY and FYNNEI.

The receptor chain draws on TRBV2 and TRBJ1-5; 7 central nucleotides agree with TRBD1. The specimen sequenced was PBMCs. The sequence was obtained from a man between 18 and 35 years old with multiple sclerosis. The DNA is TGTGCCAGCAGTGTTCTAGGGGGCAATCAGCCCCAGAATTTT. This is translated as CASSVLGGNQPQNF.